This T cell receptor beta chain was documented in a study of vaccination effects on CD4 cells after COVID-19. Broader study findings: Vaccine- and infection-induced clones showed marked clonal contraction late following vaccination.

With the ViraFEST assay, the study expanded antigen-specific CD4+ T cells using viral peptide pools, then sequenced them. With nine to eleven days of culture completed, CD4+ T cells were isolated. As their vaccination, participants received two doses of either BNT162b2 or mRNA-1273. Worth noting for this clone: What it recognizes is unknown.

The table came from immunoSEQ multiplex PCR; TCRdb's copy has only in-frame clones and leaves some out. The sample shows approximately 70,000 clones, approximately 82% of them seen only once. The receptor was derived from a human donor who received a COVID-19 vaccine. The sequencing here drew on CD4+ T cells from PBMCs cultured with HCoV-229E spike peptides, taken after COVID-19 vaccination.

The CDR3 DNA sequence: TGTGCCAGCATCGAGGGGGCGCCGAGCTCTGGAAACACCATATATTTT. Residues: CASIEGAPSSGNTIYF. The chain combines TRBV28 with TRBJ1-3; 7 bases align to TRBD1. CDR3 size: 16 residues. Trimming removed 7 bases from V and 0 bases from J; junction bases left unmatched: 9. Germline CDR1 is MDHEN and CDR2 is SYDVKM.